This TCR beta chain was observed in a study of tumor-infiltrating lymphocytes in primary liver carcinoma. Trimming at V came to 5 bases and at J to 10 bases, leaving 11 bases not matched to a gene. Germline lookup yields CDR1 MNHEY and CDR2 SVGEGT. CDR3 length equals 13 residues. Without any cell sorting, about 19-32 mg of bulk tissue yielded co-extracted RNA and DNA. To note about this clonotype: Its specificity is not known.

cDNA specific to TCR beta was made from 500 ng of total RNA, with a constant-region primer employed for priming. Three rounds of nested multiplex PCR with slightly modified ARM-PCR produced TCR beta libraries. Running 10 cycles apiece, the first two PCR rounds relied on TRBV1-TRBV30 forward primers together with a C-beta reverse primer. TCRdb reprocessed the multiplex PCR reads via MiXCR and lists one record per CDR3 protein. The sample yields 100,000 to 150,000 distinct CDR3 sequences, 65% seen once. General observations from the study: Presence in all five tumor regions was observed for only about 7.5-25% of top clones.

The sequenced material came from liver tumor tissue from sampling region 1. Subset here: tumor region T1, superior pole. The chain combines TRBV6-2 or TRBV6-3 with TRBJ2-7; 7 positions match TRBD2. The TCR was taken from a woman aged 55-75 years with primary liver carcinoma and hepatitis B virus infection. CDR3 protein: CASSVPGLPRQYF. The CDR3 DNA is TGTGCCAGCAGTGTCCCGGGACTACCAAGACAGTACTTC.